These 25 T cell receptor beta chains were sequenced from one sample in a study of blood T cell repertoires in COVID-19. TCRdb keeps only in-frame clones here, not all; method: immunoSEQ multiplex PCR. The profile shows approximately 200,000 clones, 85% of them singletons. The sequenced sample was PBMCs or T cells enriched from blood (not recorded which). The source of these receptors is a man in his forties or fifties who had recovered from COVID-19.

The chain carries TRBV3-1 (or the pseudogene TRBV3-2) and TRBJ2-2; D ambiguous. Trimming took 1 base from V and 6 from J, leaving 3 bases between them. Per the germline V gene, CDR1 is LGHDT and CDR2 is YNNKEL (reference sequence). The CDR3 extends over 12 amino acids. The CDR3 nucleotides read TGTGCCAGCAGCCAAGGGCCCGGGGAGCTGTTTTTT. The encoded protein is CASSQGPGELFF.

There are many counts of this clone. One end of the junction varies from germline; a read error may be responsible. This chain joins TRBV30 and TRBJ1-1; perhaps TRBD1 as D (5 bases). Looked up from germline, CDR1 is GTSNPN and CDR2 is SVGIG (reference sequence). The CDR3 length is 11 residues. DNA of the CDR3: TGTGCCTGGAGGGGACTGACTGGAGCTTTCTTT. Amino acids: CAWRGLTGAFF.

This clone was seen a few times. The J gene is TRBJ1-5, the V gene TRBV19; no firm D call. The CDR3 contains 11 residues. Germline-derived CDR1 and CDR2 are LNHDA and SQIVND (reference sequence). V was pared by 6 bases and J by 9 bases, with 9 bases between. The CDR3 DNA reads TGTGCCAGTAGGACCTCGGGGCCCCAGCATTTT. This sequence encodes CASRTSGPQHF.

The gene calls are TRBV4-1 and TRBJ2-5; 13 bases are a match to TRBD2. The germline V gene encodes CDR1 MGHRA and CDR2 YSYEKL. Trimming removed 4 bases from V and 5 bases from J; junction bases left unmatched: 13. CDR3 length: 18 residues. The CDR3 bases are TGCGCCAGCAGCCGGACCCTTGGACTAGCGGGAGTCCGGGAGACCCAGTACTTC. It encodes CASSRTLGLAGVRETQYF.

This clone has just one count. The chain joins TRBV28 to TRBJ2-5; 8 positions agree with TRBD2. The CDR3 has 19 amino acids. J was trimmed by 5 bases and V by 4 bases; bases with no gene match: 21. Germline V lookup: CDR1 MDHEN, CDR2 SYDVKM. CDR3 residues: CASSSAGGLRVSLGETQYF. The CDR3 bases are TGTGCCAGCAGTTCCGCGGGGGGTCTCAGGGTTTCCCTCGGGGAGACCCAGTACTTC.

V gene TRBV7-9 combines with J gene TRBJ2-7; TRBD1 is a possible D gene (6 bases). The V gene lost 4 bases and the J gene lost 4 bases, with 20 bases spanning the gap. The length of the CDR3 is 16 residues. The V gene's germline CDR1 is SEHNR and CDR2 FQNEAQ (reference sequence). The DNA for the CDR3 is TGTGCCAGCAGCTCCCCACCGGACAGCATAATGTACGAGCAGTACTTC. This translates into CASSSPPDSIMYEQYF.

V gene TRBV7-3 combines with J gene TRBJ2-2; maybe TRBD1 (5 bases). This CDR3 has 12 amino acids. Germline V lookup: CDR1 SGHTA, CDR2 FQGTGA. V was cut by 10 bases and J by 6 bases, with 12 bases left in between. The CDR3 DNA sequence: TGTGCCACTTCCCGACAGCCCGGGGAGCTGTTTTTT. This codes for CATSRQPGELFF.

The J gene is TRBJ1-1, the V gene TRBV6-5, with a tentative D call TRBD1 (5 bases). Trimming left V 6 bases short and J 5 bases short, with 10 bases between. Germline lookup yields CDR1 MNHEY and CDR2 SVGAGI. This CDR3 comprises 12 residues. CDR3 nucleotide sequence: TGTGCCAGCAGACCCGGGGGGACTGAAGCTTTCTTT. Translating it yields CASRPGGTEAFF.

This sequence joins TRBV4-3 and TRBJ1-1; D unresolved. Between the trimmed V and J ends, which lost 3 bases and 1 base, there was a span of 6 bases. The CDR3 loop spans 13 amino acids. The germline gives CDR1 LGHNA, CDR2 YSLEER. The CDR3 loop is CASSQEQNTEAFF. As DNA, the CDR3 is TGCGCCAGCAGCCAGGAGCAGAACACTGAAGCTTTCTTT.

For the CDR3, the DNA is TGTGCCAGCAGCTTAGTAGGCGGCGCAGAAGCTTTCTTT. This translates into CASSLVGGAEAFF. The V and J genes are TRBV7-9 and TRBJ1-1; no clear D gene. Trimming stripped 1 base from V and 8 bases from J, with 11 bases between. Looked up from germline, CDR1 is SEHNR and CDR2 is FQNEAQ (reference sequence). This CDR3 contains 13 residues.

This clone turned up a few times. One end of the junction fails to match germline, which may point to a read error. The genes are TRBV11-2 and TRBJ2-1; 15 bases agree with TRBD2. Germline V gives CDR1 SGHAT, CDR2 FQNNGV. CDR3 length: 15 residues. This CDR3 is CASSTPRTSGRALIF. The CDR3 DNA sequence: TGTGCCAGCAGCACCCCCCGGACTAGCGGGAGGGCCTTGATCTTC.

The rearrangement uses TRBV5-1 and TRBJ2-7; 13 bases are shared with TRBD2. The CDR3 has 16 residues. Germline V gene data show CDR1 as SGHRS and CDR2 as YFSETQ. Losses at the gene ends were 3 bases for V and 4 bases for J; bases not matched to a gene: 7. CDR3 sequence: CASSSGGTSGKYEQYF. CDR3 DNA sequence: TGCGCCAGCAGCTCCGGGGGGACTAGCGGGAAATACGAGCAGTACTTC.

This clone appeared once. The CDR3 here is CASSPLAASTDTQYF. CDR3 bases: TGTGCCAGCAGTCCGCTAGCGGCTAGCACAGATACGCAGTATTTT. This chain links TRBV7-3 with TRBJ2-3, with 7 bases aligning to TRBD2. The CDR3 loop spans 15 amino acids. Germline CDR1 SGHTA, CDR2 FQGTGA. J gave up 0 bases and V 6 bases, and 6 bases lay outside the gene matches.

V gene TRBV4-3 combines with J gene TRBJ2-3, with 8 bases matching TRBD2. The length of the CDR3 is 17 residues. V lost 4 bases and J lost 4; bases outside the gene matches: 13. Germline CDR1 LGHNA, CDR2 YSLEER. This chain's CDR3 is CASSPGTRSGSADTQYF. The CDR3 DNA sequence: TGCGCCAGCAGCCCGGGGACTAGAAGTGGTTCGGCAGATACGCAGTATTTT.

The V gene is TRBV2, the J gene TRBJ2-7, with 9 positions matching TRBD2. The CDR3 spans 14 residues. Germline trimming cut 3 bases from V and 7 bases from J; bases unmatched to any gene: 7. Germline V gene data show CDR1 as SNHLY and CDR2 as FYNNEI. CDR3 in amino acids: CASSDLAGVGEQYF. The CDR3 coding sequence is TGTGCCAGCAGTGACTTAGCGGGAGTTGGGGAGCAGTACTTC.

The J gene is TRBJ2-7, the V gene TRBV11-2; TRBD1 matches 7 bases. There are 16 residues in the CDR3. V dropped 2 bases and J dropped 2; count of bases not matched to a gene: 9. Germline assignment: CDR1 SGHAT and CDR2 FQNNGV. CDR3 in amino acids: CASSLTDTGAPYEQYF. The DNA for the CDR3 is TGTGCCAGCAGCTTAACTGATACAGGGGCCCCCTACGAGCAGTACTTC.

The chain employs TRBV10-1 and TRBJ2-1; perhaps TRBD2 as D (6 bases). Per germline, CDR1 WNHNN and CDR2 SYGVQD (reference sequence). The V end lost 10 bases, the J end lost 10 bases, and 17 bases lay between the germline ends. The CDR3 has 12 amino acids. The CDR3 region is CATLLGGQEQFF. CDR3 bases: TGCGCCACCCTCTTGGGGGGTCAGGAGCAGTTCTTC.

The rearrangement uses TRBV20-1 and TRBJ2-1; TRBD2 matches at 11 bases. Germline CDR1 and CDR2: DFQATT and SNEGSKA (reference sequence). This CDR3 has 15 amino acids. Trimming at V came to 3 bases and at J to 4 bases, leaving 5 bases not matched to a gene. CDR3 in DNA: TGCAGTGCTAGTACTAGCGGGAGTTATTACAATGAGCAGTTCTTC. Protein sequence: CSASTSGSYYNEQFF.

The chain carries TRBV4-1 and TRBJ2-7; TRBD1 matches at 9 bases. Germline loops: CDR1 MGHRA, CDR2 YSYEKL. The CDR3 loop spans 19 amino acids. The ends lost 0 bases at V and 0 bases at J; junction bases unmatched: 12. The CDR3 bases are TGCGCCAGCAGCCAAGAAGGAATAACAGGGGGCGTTCTCTCCTACGAGCAGTACTTC. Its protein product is CASSQEGITGGVLSYEQYF.

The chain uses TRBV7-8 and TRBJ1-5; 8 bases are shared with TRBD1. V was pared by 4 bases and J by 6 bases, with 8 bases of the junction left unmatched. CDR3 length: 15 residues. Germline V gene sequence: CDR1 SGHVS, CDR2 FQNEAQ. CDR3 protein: CASSSGGTGRQPQHF. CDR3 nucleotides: TGTGCCAGCAGCTCAGGAGGGACAGGACGTCAGCCCCAGCATTTT.

CDR3 coding DNA: TGTGCCAGTAGCGAGGGACAGGGTTATGAGACCCAGTACTTC. Translation: CASSEGQGYETQYF. The chain has TRBV19 and TRBJ2-5, with TRBD1 identical over 9 bases. Trimming removed 6 bases from V and 5 bases from J; junction bases left unmatched: 7. This CDR3 comprises 14 residues. Germline V gene lookup returns CDR1 LNHDA and CDR2 SQIVND (reference sequence).

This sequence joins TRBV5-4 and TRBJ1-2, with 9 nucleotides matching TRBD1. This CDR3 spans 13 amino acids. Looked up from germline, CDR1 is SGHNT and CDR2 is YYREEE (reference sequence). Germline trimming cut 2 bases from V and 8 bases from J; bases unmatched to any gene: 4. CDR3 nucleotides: TGTGCCAGCAGCTTACAGGGGGCAGGGGGCTACACCTTC. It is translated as CASSLQGAGGYTF.

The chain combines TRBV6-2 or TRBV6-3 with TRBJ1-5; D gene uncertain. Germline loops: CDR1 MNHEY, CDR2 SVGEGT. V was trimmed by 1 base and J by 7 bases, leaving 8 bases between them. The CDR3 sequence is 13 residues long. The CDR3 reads CASSYFPRQPQHF. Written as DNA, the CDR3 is TGTGCCAGCAGTTACTTCCCGCGACAGCCCCAGCATTTT.

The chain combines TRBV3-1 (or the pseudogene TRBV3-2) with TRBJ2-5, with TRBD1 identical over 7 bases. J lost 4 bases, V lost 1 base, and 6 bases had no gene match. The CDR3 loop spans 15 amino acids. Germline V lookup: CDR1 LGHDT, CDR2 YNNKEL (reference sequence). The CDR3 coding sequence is TGTGCCAGCAGCCAAGGACAGGGCGGAGGAGAGACCCAGTACTTC. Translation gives CASSQGQGGGETQYF.

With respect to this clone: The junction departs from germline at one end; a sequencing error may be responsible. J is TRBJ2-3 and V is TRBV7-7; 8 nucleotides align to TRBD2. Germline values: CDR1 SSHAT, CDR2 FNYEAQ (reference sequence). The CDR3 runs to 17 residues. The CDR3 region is CASSSSASGYGTDTQYF. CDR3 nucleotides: TGTGCTAGCAGCAGCTCCGCTAGCGGGTACGGCACAGATACGCAGTATTTT.